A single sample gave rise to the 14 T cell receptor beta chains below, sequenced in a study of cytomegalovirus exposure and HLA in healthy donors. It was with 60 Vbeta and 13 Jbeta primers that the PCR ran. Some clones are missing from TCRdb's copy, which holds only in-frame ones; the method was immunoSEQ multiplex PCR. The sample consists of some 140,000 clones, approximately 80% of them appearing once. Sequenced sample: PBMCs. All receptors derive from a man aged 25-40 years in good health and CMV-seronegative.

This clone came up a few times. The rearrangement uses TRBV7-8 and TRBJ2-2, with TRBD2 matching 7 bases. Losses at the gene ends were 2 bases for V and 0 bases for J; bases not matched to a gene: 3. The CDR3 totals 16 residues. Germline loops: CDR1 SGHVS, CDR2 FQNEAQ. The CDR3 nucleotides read TGTGCCAGCAGCTTATTCAGCGGGACGAACACCGGGGAGCTGTTTTTT. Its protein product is CASSLFSGTNTGELFF.

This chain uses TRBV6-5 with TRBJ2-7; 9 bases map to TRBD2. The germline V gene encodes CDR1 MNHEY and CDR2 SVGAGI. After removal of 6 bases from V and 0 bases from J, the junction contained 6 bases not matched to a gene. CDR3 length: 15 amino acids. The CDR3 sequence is CASRVAGASSYEQYF. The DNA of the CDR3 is TGTGCCAGCAGGGTAGCGGGGGCTAGCTCCTACGAGCAGTACTTC.

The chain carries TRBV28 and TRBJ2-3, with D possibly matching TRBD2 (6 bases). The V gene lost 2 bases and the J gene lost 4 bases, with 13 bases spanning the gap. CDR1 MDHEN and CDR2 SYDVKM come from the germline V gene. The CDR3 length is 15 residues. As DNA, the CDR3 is TGTGCCAGCAGTTTAGGGGGGACCGGGGCAGATACGCAGTATTTT. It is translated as CASSLGGTGADTQYF.

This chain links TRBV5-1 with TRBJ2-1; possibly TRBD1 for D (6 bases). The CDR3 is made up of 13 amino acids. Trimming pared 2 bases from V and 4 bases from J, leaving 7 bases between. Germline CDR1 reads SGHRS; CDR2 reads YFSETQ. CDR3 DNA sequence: TGCGCCAGCAGCTTTGGACAGTACAATGAGCAGTTCTTC. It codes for CASSFGQYNEQFF.

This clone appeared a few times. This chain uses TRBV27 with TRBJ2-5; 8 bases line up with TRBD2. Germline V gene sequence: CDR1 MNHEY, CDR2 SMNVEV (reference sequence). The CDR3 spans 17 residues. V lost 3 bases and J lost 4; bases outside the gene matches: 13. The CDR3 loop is CASSFSGGAGARETQYF. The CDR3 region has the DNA TGTGCCAGCAGTTTCTCCGGAGGAGCGGGAGCGAGAGAGACCCAGTACTTC.

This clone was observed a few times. The CDR3: CASSQDLAGGTNEQFF. The CDR3 DNA reads as TGTGCCAGCAGCCAAGACCTAGCGGGAGGGACCAATGAGCAGTTCTTC. The chain carries TRBV4-2 and TRBJ2-1, with TRBD2 identical over 12 bases. From germline, CDR1 is LGHNA and CDR2 YNFKEQ. V shed 0 bases, J shed 6 bases, and the junction held 3 bases outside the gene matches. The CDR3 is made up of 16 amino acids.

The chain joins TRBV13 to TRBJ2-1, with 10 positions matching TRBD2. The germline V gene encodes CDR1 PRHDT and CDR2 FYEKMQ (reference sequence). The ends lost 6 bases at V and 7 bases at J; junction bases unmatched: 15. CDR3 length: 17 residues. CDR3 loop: CASRTRGGSGRWNEQFF. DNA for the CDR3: TGTGCCAGCAGAACCCGAGGAGGTAGCGGGAGGTGGAATGAGCAGTTCTTC.

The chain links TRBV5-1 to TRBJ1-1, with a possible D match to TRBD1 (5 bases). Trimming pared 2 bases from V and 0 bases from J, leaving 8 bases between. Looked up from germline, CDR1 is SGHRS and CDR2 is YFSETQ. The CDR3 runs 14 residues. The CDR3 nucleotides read TGCGCCAGCAGCTTAACGGGGGTGAACACTGAAGCTTTCTTT. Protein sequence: CASSLTGVNTEAFF.

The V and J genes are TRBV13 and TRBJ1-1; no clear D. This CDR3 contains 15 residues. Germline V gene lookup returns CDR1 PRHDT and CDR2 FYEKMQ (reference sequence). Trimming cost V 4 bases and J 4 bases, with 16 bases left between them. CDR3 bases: TGTGCCAGCAGCTCCTTGAGCGAGGCGGGCACTGAAGCTTTCTTT. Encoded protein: CASSSLSEAGTEAFF.

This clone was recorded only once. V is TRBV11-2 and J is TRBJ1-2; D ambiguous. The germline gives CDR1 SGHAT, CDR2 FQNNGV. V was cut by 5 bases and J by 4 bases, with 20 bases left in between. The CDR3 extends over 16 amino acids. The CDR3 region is CASSPARGQDLYGYTF. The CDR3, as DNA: TGTGCCAGCAGCCCAGCACGGGGTCAGGACCTCTATGGCTACACCTTC.

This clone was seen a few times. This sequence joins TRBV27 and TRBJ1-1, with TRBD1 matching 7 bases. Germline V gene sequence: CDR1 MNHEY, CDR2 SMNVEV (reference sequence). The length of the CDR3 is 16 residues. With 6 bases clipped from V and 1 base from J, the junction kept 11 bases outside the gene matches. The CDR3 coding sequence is TGTGCCAGCAGATGGAAGACCGGGACAGAGAACACTGAAGCTTTCTTT. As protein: CASRWKTGTENTEAFF.

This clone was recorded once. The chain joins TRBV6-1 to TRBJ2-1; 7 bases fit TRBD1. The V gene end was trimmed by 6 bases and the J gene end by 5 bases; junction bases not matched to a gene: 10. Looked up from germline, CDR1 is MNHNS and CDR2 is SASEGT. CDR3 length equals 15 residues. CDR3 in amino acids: CASSKETGADNEQFF. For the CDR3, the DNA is TGTGCCAGCAGCAAGGAAACAGGGGCGGACAATGAGCAGTTCTTC.

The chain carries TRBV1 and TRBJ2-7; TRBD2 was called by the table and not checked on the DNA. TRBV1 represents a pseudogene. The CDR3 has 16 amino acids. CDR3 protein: CTSSQRSTPSNYEQYF. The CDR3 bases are TGCACCAGCAGCCAGAGGTCCACCCCATCGAACTACGAGCAGTACTTC.

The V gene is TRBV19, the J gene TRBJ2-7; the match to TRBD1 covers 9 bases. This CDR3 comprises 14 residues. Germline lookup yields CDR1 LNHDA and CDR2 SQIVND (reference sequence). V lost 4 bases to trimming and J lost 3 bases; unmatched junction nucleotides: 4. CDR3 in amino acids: CASSNGGQGYEQYF. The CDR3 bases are TGTGCCAGTAGTAATGGGGGACAGGGCTACGAGCAGTACTTC.